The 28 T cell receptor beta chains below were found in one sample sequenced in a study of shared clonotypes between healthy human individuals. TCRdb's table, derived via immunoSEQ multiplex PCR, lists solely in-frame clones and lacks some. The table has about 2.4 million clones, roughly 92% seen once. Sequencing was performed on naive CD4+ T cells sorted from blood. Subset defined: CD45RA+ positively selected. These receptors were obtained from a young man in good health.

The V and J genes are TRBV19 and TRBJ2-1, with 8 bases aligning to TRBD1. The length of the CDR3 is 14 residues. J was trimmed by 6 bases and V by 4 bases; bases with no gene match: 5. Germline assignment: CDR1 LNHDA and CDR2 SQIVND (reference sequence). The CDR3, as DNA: TGTGCCAGTAGTAGAGGACAGGGCGGCAATGAGCAGTTCTTC. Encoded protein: CASSRGQGGNEQFF.

The CDR3 loop reads CASSPQGLNTGELFF. The CDR3 DNA sequence: TGTGCCAGCAGTCCTCAGGGGCTGAACACCGGGGAGCTGTTTTTT. J is TRBJ2-2 and V is TRBV2; maybe TRBD1 (6 bases). The CDR3 length is 15 residues. CDR1 and CDR2 from the germline V gene are SNHLY and FYNNEI. V was shortened by 5 bases and J by 1 base, with 11 bases between the two germline ends. Full variable domain (remainder filled in from reference TRBV2 and TRBJ2-2): EPEVTQTPSHQVTQMGQEVILRCVPISNHLYFYWYRQILGQKVEFLVSFYNNEISEKSEIFDDQFSVERPDGSNFTLKIRSTKLEDSAMYFCASSPQGLNTGELFFGEGSRLTVL.

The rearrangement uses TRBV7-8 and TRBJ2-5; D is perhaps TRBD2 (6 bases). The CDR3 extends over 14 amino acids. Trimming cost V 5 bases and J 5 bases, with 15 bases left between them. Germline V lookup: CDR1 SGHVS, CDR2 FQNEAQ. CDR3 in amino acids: CASSPPRGGETQYF. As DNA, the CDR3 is TGTGCCAGCAGCCCCCCTCGCGGAGGGGAGACCCAGTACTTC.

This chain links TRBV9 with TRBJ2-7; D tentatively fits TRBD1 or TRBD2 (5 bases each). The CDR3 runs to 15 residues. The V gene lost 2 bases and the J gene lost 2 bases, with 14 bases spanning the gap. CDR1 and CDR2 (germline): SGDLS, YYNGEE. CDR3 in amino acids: CASSVTGTDTYEQYF. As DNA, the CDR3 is TGTGCCAGCAGCGTTACCGGGACGGATACCTACGAGCAGTACTTC.

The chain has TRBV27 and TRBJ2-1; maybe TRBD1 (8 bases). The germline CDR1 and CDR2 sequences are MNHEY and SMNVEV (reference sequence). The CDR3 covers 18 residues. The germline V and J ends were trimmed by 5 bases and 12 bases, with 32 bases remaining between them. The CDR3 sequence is CASSTIGVGQGGLQRQFF. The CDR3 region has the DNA TGTGCCAGCAGTACGATAGGGGTCGGACAGGGAGGGCTACAACGGCAGTTCTTC.

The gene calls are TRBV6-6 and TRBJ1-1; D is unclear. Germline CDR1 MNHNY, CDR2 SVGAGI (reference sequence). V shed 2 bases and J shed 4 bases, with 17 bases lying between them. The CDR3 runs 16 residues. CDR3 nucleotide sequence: TGTGCCAGCAGTTACAGACCACCCCGTGTTGGCACTGAAGCTTTCTTT. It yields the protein CASSYRPPRVGTEAFF.

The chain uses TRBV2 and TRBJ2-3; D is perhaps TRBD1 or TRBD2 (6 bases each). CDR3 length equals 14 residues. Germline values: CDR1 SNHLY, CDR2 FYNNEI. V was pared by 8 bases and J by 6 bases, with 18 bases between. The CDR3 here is CASLRTMGGDTQYF. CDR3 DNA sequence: TGTGCCAGCTTGAGGACTATGGGGGGCGATACGCAGTATTTT.

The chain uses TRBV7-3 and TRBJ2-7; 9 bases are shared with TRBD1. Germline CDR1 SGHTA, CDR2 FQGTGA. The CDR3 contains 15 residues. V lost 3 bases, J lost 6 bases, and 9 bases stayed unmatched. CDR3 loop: CASSFPGTGRFEQYF. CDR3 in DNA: TGTGCCAGCAGCTTTCCTGGGACAGGGCGTTTCGAGCAGTACTTC.

The CDR3 reads CASSLRRGEQFF. The DNA of the CDR3 is TGTGCCAGCAGCTTACGACGGGGTGAGCAGTTCTTC. The chain is built from TRBV7-2 and TRBJ2-1, with a tentative D call TRBD2 (5 bases). This CDR3 region has 12 residues. Per germline, CDR1 SGHTA and CDR2 FQGNSA. The ends were cut back, 2 bases at V and 9 bases at J, with 8 bases in the middle.

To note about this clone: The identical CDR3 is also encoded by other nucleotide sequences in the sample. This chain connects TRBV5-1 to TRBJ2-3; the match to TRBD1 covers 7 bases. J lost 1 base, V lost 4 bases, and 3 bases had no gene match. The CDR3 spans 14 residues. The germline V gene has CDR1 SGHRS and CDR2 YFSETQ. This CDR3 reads CASSVGQGTDTQYF. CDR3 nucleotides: TGCGCCAGCAGCGTTGGACAGGGCACAGATACGCAGTATTTT.

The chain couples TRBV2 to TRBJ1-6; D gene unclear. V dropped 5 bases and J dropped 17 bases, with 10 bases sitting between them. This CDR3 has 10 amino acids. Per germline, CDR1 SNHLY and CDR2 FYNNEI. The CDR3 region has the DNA TGTGCCAGCAGTATTGTCGGGTTCCACTTT. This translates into CASSIVGFHF.

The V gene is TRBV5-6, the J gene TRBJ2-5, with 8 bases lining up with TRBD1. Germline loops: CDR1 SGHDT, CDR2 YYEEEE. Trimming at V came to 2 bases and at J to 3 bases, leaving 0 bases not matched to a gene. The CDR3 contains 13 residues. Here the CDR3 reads CASSLQGEETQYF. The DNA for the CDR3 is TGTGCCAGCAGCTTACAGGGGGAAGAGACCCAGTACTTC.

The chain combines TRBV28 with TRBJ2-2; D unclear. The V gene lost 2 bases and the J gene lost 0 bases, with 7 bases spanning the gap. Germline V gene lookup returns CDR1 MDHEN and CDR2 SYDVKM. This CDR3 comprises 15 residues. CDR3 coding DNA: TGTGCCAGCAGTTTAGGGTCCCCGAACACCGGGGAGCTGTTTTTT. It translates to CASSLGSPNTGELFF.

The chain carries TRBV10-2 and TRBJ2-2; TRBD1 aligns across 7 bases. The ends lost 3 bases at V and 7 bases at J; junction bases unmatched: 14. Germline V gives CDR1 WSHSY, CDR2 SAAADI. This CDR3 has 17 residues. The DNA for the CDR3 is TGCGCCAGCAGTGACGTCGCGAGACAGGGTATTAACGGGGAGCTGTTTTTT. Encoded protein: CASSDVARQGINGELFF.

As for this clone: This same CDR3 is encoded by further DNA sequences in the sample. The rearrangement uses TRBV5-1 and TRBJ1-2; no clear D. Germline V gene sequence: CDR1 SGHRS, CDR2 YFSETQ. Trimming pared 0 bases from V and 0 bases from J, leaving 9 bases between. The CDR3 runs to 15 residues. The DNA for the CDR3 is TGCGCCAGCAGCTTGGGGCAGGAAGCTAACTATGGCTACACCTTC. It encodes CASSLGQEANYGYTF. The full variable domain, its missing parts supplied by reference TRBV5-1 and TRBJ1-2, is KAGVTQTPRYLIKTRGQQVTLSCSPISGHRSVSWYQQTPGQGLQFLFEYFSETQRNKGNFPGRFSGRQFSNSRSEMNVSTLELGDSALYLCASSLGQEANYGYTFGSGTRLTVV.

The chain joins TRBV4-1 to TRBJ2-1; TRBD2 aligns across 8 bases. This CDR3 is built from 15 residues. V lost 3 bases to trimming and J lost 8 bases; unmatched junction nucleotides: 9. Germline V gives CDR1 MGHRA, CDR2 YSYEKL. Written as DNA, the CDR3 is TGCGCCAGCAGCCATTTCGGGACTAGAACCCATGAGCAGTTCTTC. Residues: CASSHFGTRTHEQFF.

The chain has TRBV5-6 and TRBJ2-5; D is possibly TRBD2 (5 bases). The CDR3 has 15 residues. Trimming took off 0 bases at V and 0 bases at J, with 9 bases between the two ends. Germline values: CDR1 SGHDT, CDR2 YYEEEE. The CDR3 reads CASSLGLANQETQYF. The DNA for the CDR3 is TGTGCCAGCAGCTTGGGGCTAGCCAACCAAGAGACCCAGTACTTC.

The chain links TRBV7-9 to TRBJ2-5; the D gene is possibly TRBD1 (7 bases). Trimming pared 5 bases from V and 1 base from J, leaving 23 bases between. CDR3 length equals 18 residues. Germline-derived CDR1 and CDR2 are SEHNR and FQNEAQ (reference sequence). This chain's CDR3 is CASSPVRRGPGGQETQYF. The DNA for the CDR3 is TGTGCCAGCAGCCCAGTGAGGAGGGGGCCAGGGGGCCAAGAGACCCAGTACTTC.

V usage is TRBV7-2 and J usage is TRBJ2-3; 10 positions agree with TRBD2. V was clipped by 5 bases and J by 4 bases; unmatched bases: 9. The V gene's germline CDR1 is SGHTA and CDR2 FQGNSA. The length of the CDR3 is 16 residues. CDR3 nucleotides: TGTGCCAGCAGCCCGATGGCGCTAGCGGGAGCAGATACGCAGTATTTT. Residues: CASSPMALAGADTQYF. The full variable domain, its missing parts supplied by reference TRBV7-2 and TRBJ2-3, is GAGVSQSPSNKVTEKGKDVELRCDPISGHTALYWYRQSLGQGLEFLIYFQGNSAPDKSGLPSDRFSAERTGGSVSTLTIQRTQQEDSAVYLCASSPMALAGADTQYFGPGTRLTVL.

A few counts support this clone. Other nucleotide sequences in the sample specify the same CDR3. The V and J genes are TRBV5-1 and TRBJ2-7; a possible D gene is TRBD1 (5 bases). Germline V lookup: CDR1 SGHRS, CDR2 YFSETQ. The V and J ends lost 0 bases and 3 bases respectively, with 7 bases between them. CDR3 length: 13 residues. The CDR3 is CASSLEGYYEQYF. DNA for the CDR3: TGCGCCAGCAGCTTGGAGGGGTACTACGAGCAGTACTTC.

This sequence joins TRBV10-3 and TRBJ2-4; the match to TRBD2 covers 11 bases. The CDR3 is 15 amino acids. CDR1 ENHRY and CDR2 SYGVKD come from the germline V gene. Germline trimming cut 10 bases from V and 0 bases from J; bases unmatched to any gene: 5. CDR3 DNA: TGTGCCACCACCGGGACTAGCGGAGCCAAAAACATTCAGTACTTC. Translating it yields CATTGTSGAKNIQYF.

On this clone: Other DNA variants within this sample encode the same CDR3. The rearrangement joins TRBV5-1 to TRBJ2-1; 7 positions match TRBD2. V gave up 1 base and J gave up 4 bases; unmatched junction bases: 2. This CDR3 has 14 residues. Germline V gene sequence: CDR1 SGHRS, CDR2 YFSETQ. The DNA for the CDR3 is TGCGCCAGCAGCTTGTTGGGGGGGTACAATGAGCAGTTCTTC. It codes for CASSLLGGYNEQFF.

CDR3 loop: CAWTQPTGAGNTIYF. The CDR3 DNA follows: TGTGCCTGGACCCAACCCACGGGGGCTGGAAACACCATATATTTT. The chain carries TRBV30 and TRBJ1-3; TRBD1 is a possible D gene (5 bases). Per the germline V gene, CDR1 is GTSNPN and CDR2 is SVGIG (reference sequence). This CDR3 comprises 15 residues. V lost 4 bases and J lost 2, with 15 bases in between.

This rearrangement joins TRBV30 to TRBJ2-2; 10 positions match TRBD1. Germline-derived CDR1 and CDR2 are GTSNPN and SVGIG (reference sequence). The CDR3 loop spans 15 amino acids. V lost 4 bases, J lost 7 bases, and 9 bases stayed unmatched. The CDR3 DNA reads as TGTGCCTGGAAAGGGACAGGGGAGAGGCGCGGGGAGCTGTTTTTT. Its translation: CAWKGTGERRGELFF. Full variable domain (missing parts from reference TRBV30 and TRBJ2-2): SQTIHQWPATLVQPVGSPLSLECTVEGTSNPNLYWYRQAAGRGLQLLFYSVGIGQISSEVPQNLSASRPQDRQFILSSKKLLLSDSGFYLCAWKGTGERRGELFFGEGSRLTVL.

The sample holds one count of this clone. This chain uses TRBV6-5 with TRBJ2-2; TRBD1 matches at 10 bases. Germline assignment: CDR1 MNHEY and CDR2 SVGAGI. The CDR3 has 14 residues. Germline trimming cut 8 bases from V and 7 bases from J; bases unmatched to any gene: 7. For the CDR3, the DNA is TGTGCCAGCCTAAGACAGGGGGCAGGCGGGGAGCTGTTTTTT. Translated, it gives CASLRQGAGGELFF.

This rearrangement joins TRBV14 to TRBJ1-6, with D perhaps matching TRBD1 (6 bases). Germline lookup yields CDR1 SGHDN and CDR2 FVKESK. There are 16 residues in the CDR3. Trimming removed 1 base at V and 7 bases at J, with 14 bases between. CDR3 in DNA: TGTGCCAGCAGCCAAGTGGGGGCAGGGGTGAATTCACCCCTCCACTTT. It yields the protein CASSQVGAGVNSPLHF.

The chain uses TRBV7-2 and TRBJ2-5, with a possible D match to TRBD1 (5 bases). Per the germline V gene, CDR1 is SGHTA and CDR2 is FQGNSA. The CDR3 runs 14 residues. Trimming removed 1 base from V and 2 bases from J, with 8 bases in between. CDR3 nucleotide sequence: TGTGCCAGCAGCTTAGTGGGGCTGCAAGAGACCCAGTACTTC. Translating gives CASSLVGLQETQYF.

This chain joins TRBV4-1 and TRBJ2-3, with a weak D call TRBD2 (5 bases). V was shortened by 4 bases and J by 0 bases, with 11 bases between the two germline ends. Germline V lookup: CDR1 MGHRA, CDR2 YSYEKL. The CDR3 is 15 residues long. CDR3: CASSPPGSSTDTQYF. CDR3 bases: TGCGCCAGCAGCCCCCCGGGATCTAGCACAGATACGCAGTATTTT.